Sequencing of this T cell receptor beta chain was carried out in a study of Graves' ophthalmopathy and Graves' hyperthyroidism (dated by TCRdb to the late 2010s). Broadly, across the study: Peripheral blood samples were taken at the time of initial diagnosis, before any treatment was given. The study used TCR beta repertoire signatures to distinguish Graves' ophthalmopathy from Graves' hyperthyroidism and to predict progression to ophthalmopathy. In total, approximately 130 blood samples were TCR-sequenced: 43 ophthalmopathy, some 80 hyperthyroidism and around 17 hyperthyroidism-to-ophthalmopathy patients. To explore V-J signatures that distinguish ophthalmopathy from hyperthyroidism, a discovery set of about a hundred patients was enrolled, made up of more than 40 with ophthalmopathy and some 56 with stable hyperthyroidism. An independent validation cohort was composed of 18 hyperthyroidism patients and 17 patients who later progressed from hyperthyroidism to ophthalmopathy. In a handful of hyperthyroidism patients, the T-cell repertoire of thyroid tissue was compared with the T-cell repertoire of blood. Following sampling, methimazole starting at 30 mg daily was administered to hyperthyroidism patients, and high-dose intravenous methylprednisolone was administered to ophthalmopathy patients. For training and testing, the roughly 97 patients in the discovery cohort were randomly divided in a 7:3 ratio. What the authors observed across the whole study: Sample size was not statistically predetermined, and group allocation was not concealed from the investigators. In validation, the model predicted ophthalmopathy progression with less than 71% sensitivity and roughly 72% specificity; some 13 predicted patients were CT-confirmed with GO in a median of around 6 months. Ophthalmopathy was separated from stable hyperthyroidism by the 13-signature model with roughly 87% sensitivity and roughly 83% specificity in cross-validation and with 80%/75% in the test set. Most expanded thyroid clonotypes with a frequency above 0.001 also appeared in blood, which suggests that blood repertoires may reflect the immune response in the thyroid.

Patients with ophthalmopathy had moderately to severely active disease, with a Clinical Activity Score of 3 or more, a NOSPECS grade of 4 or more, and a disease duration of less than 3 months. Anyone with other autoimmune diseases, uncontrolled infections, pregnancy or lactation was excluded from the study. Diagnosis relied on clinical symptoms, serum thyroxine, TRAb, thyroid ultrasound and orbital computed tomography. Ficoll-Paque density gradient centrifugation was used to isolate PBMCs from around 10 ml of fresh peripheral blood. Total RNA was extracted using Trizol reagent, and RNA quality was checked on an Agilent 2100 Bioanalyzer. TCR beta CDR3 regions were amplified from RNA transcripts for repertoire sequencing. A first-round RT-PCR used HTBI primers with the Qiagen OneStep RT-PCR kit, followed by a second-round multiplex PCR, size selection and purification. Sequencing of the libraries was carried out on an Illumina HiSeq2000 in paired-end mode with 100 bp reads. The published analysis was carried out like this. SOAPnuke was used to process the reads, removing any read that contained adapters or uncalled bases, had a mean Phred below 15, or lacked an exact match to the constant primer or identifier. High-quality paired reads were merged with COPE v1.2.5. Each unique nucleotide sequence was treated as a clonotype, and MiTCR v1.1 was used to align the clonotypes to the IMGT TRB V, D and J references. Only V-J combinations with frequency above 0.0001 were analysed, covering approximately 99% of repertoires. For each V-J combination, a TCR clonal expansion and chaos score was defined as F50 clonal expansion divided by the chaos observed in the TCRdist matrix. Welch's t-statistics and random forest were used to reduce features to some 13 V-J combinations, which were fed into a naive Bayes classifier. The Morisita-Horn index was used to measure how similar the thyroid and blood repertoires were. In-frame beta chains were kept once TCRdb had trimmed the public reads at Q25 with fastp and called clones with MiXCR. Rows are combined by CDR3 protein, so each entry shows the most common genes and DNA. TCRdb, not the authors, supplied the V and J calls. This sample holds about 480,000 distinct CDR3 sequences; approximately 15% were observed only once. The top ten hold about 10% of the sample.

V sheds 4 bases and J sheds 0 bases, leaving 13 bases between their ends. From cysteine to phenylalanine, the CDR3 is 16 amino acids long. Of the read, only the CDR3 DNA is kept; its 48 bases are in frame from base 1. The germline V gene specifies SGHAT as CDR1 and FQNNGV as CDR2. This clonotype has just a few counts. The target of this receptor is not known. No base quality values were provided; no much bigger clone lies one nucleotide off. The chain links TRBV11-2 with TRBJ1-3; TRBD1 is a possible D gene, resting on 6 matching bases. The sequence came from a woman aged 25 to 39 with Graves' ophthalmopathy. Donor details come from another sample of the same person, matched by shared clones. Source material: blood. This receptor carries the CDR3 CASSSRGSSSGNTIYF. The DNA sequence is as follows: TGTGCCAGCAGCTCCAGGGGTTCGAGCTCTGGAAACACCATATATTTT.